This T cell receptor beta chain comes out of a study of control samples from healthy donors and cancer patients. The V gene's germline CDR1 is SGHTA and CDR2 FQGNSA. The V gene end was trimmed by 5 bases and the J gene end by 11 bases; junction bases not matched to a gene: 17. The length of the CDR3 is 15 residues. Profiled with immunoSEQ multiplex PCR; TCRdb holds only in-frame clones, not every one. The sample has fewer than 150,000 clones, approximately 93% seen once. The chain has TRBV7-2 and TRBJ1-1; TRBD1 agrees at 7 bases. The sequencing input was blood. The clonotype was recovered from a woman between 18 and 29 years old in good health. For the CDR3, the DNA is TGTGCCAGCAGCCTACAATACGGAGGGGGCGGGGAGGCTTTCTTT. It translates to CASSLQYGGGGEAFF. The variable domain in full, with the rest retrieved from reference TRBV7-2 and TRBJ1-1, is GAGVSQSPSNKVTEKGKDVELRCDPISGHTALYWYRQSLGQGLEFLIYFQGNSAPDKSGLPSDRFSAERTGGSVSTLTIQRTQQEDSAVYLCASSLQYGGGGEAFFGQGTRLTVV.